This T cell receptor beta chain stems from a study of T-cell reconstitution after alpha-beta-depleted transplantation in children. Overall study results and limits: After transplant, at about two months, alpha-beta T cells were reportedly derived from several hundred expanded graft clones.

The germline V gene encodes CDR1 GTSNPN and CDR2 SVGIG (reference sequence). Trimming stripped 4 bases from V and 7 bases from J, with 10 bases between. The CDR3 covers 12 residues. TCRbeta library preparation incorporated unique molecular identifiers. Each CDR3 protein gets one entry after TCRdb re-called the PCR reads with MiXCR. The profile shows roughly 570,000 distinct CDR3 sequences, around 27% of them singletons. On this clonotype: The antigen is unknown.

The chain couples TRBV30 to TRBJ2-2, with D possibly called TRBD1 or TRBD2 (6 bases each). The sequenced sample was PBMCs, obtained before TCRalphabeta/CD19-depleted stem cell transplant. The receptor's source is a boy in the first two years of life with Wiskott-Aldrich syndrome, due to receive a stem cell transplant. The CDR3 loop is CAWTRGGGELFF. CDR3 coding DNA: TGTGCCTGGACCAGGGGAGGCGGGGAGCTGTTTTTT.